The T cell receptor (beta chain) described here comes from a study of cytomegalovirus exposure and HLA in healthy donors. Regarding the study as a whole: Among donors in an Asian-associated ancestry cluster, a later analysis reportedly found fewer N-insertions than the approximately 670-donor mean.

This CDR3 is built from 15 residues. The germline V gene has CDR1 SGDLS and CDR2 YYNGEE. J was trimmed by 4 bases and V by 3 bases; bases with no gene match: 6. A word on this clone: The target antigen is unknown.

The PCR used 60 Vbeta and 13 Jbeta primers. Sequencing was performed with immunoSEQ multiplex PCR; in TCRdb, only in-frame clones are kept and a portion is missing. The sample has about 97,000 clones; 75% are singletons. The sequenced sample consisted of PBMCs. This sequence originates from a middle-aged man in good health and CMV-seronegative. The chain links TRBV9 to TRBJ2-1, with TRBD1 matching 8 bases. CDR3 region: CASSASGGGYNEQFF. CDR3 sequence (DNA): TGTGCCAGCAGCGCGTCAGGGGGCGGTTACAATGAGCAGTTCTTC.